The subject of this entry is one T cell receptor beta chain. Germline V lookup: CDR1 MGHRA, CDR2 YSYEKL. Trimming took 0 bases from V and 6 from J, leaving 12 bases between them. The CDR3 sequence is 15 residues long. PCR used 60 Vbeta primers and 13 Jbeta primers. Some clones are missing from TCRdb's copy, which holds only in-frame ones; the method was immunoSEQ multiplex PCR. The top ten clones hold around 7% of a sample with 170,000 or so clones, 80% of them seen once. This sample stems from a study of cytomegalovirus exposure and HLA in healthy donors. Sequencing was carried out using PBMCs. This sequence was found in a young man in good health and CMV-seropositive. The genes are TRBV4-1 and TRBJ1-5; tentatively, D is TRBD1 (6 bases). The CDR3 nucleotides read TGCGCCAGCAGCCAAGAGGCAGGGGTTGGTCAGCCCCAGCATTTT. This sequence encodes CASSQEAGVGQPQHF.